Below, 13 T cell receptor beta chains from the same sample are listed, as sequenced in a study of vaccination and CD4 T cells after COVID-19. The treatment: roughly 11-day PBMC culture with coronavirus spike peptide pools or control peptides (ViraFEST assay). Their antigens are not known. The study sequenced cultured CD4+ T cell DNA using the Oncomine TCR Beta short-read assay. TCRdb processed the PCR reads anew with MiXCR; each CDR3 protein has one entry. Here the sample spans around 4,800 distinct CDR3 sequences, roughly 23% being singletons. Sequencing input: CD4+ T cells from blood, cultured in vitro. These receptors were taken from a human donor who had recovered from COVID-19.

This clonotype was seen a few times. The V call is TRBV5-4, the J call TRBJ2-1; 7 positions match TRBD2. V was clipped by 0 bases and J by 3 bases; unmatched bases: 3. The germline CDR1 and CDR2 sequences are SGHNT and YYREEE (reference sequence). The CDR3 length is 15 residues. CDR3 sequence: CASSLGEGYYNEQFF. CDR3 nucleotide sequence: TGTGCCAGCAGCTTGGGGGAGGGCTACTACAATGAGCAGTTCTTC.

V and J are TRBV9 and TRBJ2-7, with D unresolved. V gave up 0 bases and J gave up 3 bases, with 7 bases separating them. Germline assignment: CDR1 SGDLS and CDR2 YYNGEE. This CDR3 contains 13 residues. The CDR3 DNA is TGTGCCAGCAGCGTAGGGCCCAACTACGAGCAGTACTTC. This codes for CASSVGPNYEQYF.

This clonotype ranks as medium-sized. The J gene is TRBJ2-3, the V gene TRBV27, with D possibly called TRBD1 or TRBD2 (5 bases each). The CDR3 has 15 amino acids. Germline V gene lookup returns CDR1 MNHEY and CDR2 SMNVEV (reference sequence). The V end lost 1 base, the J end lost 4 bases, and 12 bases lay between the germline ends. In DNA, the CDR3 is TGTGCCAGCAGTTTATGGGACCAGGGATCAGATACGCAGTATTTT. It encodes CASSLWDQGSDTQYF.

There are a few counts of this clonotype. The chain carries TRBV5-1 and TRBJ2-7; D possibly corresponds to TRBD1 (5 bases). V was trimmed by 0 bases and J by 0 bases, leaving 13 bases between them. The germline CDR1 and CDR2 sequences are SGHRS and YFSETQ. CDR3 length equals 16 residues. CDR3 DNA: TGCGCCAGCAGCTTGGCCGCGACAGCCCGCTCCTACGAGCAGTACTTC. It codes for CASSLAATARSYEQYF.

CDR3 in DNA: TGTGCCAGCAGCTTGGGGCCTCCGGGGGCCCCTTCCTACGAGCAGTACTTC. Translating gives CASSLGPPGAPSYEQYF. The V gene is TRBV5-4, the J gene TRBJ2-7; D assignment may be TRBD1 or TRBD2 (6 bases each). Germline V gene lookup returns CDR1 SGHNT and CDR2 YYREEE (reference sequence). This CDR3 region has 17 residues. V lost 0 bases and J lost 1, with 17 bases in between.

The rearrangement uses TRBV27 and TRBJ2-7; TRBD1 aligns across 10 bases. From germline, CDR1 is MNHEY and CDR2 SMNVEV (reference sequence). There are 15 residues in the CDR3. With V trimmed by 8 bases and J by 3 bases, 10 bases remained unmatched. Here the CDR3 DNA reads TGTGCCAGCCGGCGTCCCGGGACAGGGGTCTACGAGCAGTACTTC. Translating gives CASRRPGTGVYEQYF.

This chain links TRBV20-1 with TRBJ2-5; TRBD2 might be the D (6 bases). The ends were cut back, 3 bases at V and 2 bases at J, with 16 bases in the middle. Germline values: CDR1 DFQATT, CDR2 SNEGSKA (reference sequence). This CDR3 region has 15 residues. The CDR3 nucleotides read TGCAGTGCTAGTCAACAACGGGCGGGGCAAGAGACCCAGTACTTC. It is translated as CSASQQRAGQETQYF.

The chain links TRBV6-5 to TRBJ1-1; D is unresolved. Germline V lookup: CDR1 MNHEY, CDR2 SVGAGI. CDR3 length: 14 residues. V shed 4 bases and J shed 1 base, with 10 bases lying between them. The CDR3 loop is CASSSIQRNTEAFF. CDR3 nucleotide sequence: TGTGCCAGCAGTTCCATCCAGAGGAACACTGAAGCTTTCTTT.

This clonotype was counted a few times. This chain connects TRBV27 to TRBJ2-1; D may correspond to TRBD1 or TRBD2 (5 bases each). The CDR3 runs to 15 residues. Trimming stripped 2 bases from V and 2 bases from J, with 10 bases between. Germline V lookup: CDR1 MNHEY, CDR2 SMNVEV (reference sequence). CDR3 sequence: CASSLRGPTYNEQFF. Written as DNA, the CDR3 is TGTGCCAGCAGTTTACGGGGCCCTACCTACAATGAGCAGTTCTTC.

The chain links TRBV7-3 to TRBJ1-1; no definite D call. Germline loops: CDR1 SGHTA, CDR2 FQGTGA. The CDR3 runs to 13 residues. The V gene lost 5 bases and the J gene lost 1 base, with 8 bases spanning the gap. The CDR3 DNA reads as TGTGCCAGCAGCCCAAATACGAACACTGAAGCTTTCTTT. It specifies CASSPNTNTEAFF.

This clonotype was counted between two and nine times. The J gene is TRBJ2-4, the V gene TRBV27; no reliable D call. V was trimmed by 5 bases and J by 0 bases, leaving 11 bases between them. From germline, CDR1 is MNHEY and CDR2 SMNVEV (reference sequence). The CDR3 sequence is 15 residues long. As DNA, the CDR3 is TGTGCCAGCAGTCTACAGAGATCAGCCAAAAACATTCAGTACTTC. It translates to CASSLQRSAKNIQYF.

This clonotype was recorded a few times. The chain carries TRBV6-1 and TRBJ1-2; a weak D match, TRBD1 (5 bases). The V and J ends lost 6 bases and 3 bases respectively, with 8 bases between them. Germline-derived CDR1 and CDR2 are MNHNS and SASEGT. This CDR3 spans 12 amino acids. The CDR3 DNA follows: TGTGCCAGCAGGGACACCCACTATGGCTACACCTTC. It specifies CASRDTHYGYTF.

This clonotype showed up just a few times. The chain combines TRBV20-1 with TRBJ1-2; D is perhaps TRBD1 (5 bases). Per germline, CDR1 DFQATT and CDR2 SNEGSKA (reference sequence). The CDR3 is made up of 12 amino acids. The V gene lost 6 bases and the J gene lost 3 bases, with 11 bases spanning the gap. This CDR3 is CSAWKGDYGYTF. The CDR3 DNA reads TGCAGTGCCTGGAAAGGGGACTATGGCTACACCTTC.